The 30 T cell receptor beta chains given below trace back to one sample, sequenced in a study of post-analysis software for immune sequencing data. Study-level results: Five or six TRBV segments were significantly more frequent in patients than in controls. TRBV5-6, TRBV5-1 and TRBV20-1 were among these segments.

No antigen has been identified for these receptors. Unique molecular identifiers were present in the TCR beta cDNA libraries. TCRdb itself ran the PCR reads through MiXCR, one entry per CDR3 protein. The profile shows fewer than 850,000 distinct CDR3 sequences, under 60% of them singletons. The sequencing input was blood. These receptors were obtained from a girl between 5 and 17 years old with multiple sclerosis.

Written as DNA, the CDR3 is TGCGCCAGCAGCCAAGATAGGGGGGGACTAACAGATACGCAGTATTTT. Translated, it gives CASSQDRGGLTDTQYF. V usage is TRBV4-1 and J usage is TRBJ2-3; D perhaps matches TRBD2 (7 bases). Trimming left V 0 bases short and J 3 bases short, with 13 bases between. Germline loops: CDR1 MGHRA, CDR2 YSYEKL. The CDR3 covers 16 residues.

This rearrangement joins TRBV29-1 to TRBJ1-1, with 10 bases matching TRBD1. Germline V lookup: CDR1 SQVTM, CDR2 ANQGSEA. The length of the CDR3 is 12 residues. Losses at the gene ends were 4 bases for V and 11 bases for J; bases not matched to a gene: 7. Here the CDR3 reads CSVVGQGVEAFF. CDR3 nucleotide sequence: TGCAGCGTTGTAGGACAGGGGGTGGAGGCTTTCTTT.

This clonotype was picked up many times. The chain links TRBV6-5 to TRBJ1-2, with 8 bases matching TRBD1. V trimming: 2 bases; J trimming: 6 bases; junction bases outside the gene matches: 8. The CDR3 runs to 15 residues. Germline V gene lookup returns CDR1 MNHEY and CDR2 SVGAGI. CDR3 DNA sequence: TGTGCCAGCAGTTACGCGAGGACAGGGAGCGATGGCTACACCTTC. Residues: CASSYARTGSDGYTF.

The chain employs TRBV29-1 and TRBJ1-1, with D tentatively TRBD1 (5 bases). Trimming cost V 0 bases and J 2 bases, with 13 bases left between them. Germline lookup yields CDR1 SQVTM and CDR2 ANQGSEA. The CDR3 totals 15 residues. This chain's CDR3 is CSVEDGAGKNTEAFF. DNA for the CDR3: TGCAGCGTTGAAGATGGAGCAGGGAAAAACACTGAAGCTTTCTTT.

CDR3 amino acids: CSAISGMSSNQPQHF. CDR3 sequence (DNA): TGCAGTGCTATCTCAGGGATGAGTAGCAATCAGCCCCAGCATTTT. The J gene is TRBJ1-5, the V gene TRBV20-1, with D tentatively TRBD1 (5 bases). Trimming stripped 4 bases from V and 0 bases from J, with 13 bases between. The CDR3 length is 15 residues. Germline V CDR1 and CDR2: DFQATT, SNEGSKA (reference sequence).

The chain has TRBV6-1 and TRBJ2-7, with D unresolved. The CDR3 totals 11 residues. The germline V gene encodes CDR1 MNHNS and CDR2 SASEGT. V gave up 0 bases and J gave up 5 bases, with 2 bases separating them. DNA of the CDR3: TGTGCCAGCAGTGAAGCCCACGAGCAGTACTTC. Translation: CASSEAHEQYF.

The rearrangement uses TRBV9 and TRBJ1-2; 7 nucleotides align to TRBD1. The ends lost 0 bases at V and 1 base at J; junction bases unmatched: 9. Germline CDR1 reads SGDLS; CDR2 reads YYNGEE. There are 17 residues in the CDR3. CDR3 in amino acids: CASSVAVGRDSNYGYTF. CDR3 DNA sequence: TGTGCCAGCAGCGTAGCGGTCGGGCGGGACAGTAACTATGGCTACACCTTC.

The V gene is TRBV5-6, the J gene TRBJ2-2, with TRBD2 matching over 14 bases. The CDR3 extends over 18 amino acids. Germline values: CDR1 SGHDT, CDR2 YYEEEE. The V segment lost 4 bases and the J segment 4 bases; nucleotides outside the gene matches: 9. The CDR3, as DNA: TGTGCCAGCAGCCCCGGGACTAGCGGGAGTTGGAGCACCGGGGAGCTGTTTTTT. Amino acids: CASSPGTSGSWSTGELFF.

The chain couples TRBV4-3 to TRBJ2-7; D perhaps matches TRBD2 (6 bases). Per germline, CDR1 LGHNA and CDR2 YSLEER. The CDR3 is made up of 16 amino acids. V was cut by 0 bases and J by 3 bases, with 15 bases left in between. DNA of the CDR3: TGCGCCAGCAGCCAAGATCTTGCTAGCGAGTACTACGAGCAGTACTTC. Translation gives CASSQDLASEYYEQYF.

The gene calls are TRBV7-6 and TRBJ2-1; 11 bases are a match to TRBD2. CDR3 size: 18 residues. CDR1 is SGHVS and CDR2 is FNYEAQ in the germline V gene. With 5 bases clipped from V and 9 bases from J, the junction kept 18 bases outside the gene matches. The CDR3 DNA sequence: TGTGCCAGCAGCCGAAAGTCGACTTTAGCGGGAGGGGAACGTGAGCAGTTCTTC. This sequence encodes CASSRKSTLAGGEREQFF.

The V and J genes are TRBV2 and TRBJ2-5; tentatively, D is TRBD1 (6 bases). This CDR3 has 16 amino acids. Germline V gene data show CDR1 as SNHLY and CDR2 as FYNNEI. V lost 0 bases and J 4 bases, leaving 15 bases between the germline ends. The CDR3 DNA follows: TGTGCCAGCAGTGAAGCAGGGTGGCAGGGGACAGAGACCCAGTACTTC. It encodes CASSEAGWQGTETQYF.

This clonotype was observed a single time. V usage is TRBV11-3 and J usage is TRBJ2-3, with a tentative D call TRBD1 (5 bases). The V end was cut by 2 bases, the J end by 2 bases, with 14 bases between. The V gene's germline CDR1 is SGHNT and CDR2 YENEEA. The CDR3 totals 16 residues. The CDR3 region is CASSLLGRALTDTQYF. Written as DNA, the CDR3 is TGTGCCAGCAGCTTACTAGGCAGGGCCCTCACAGATACGCAGTATTTT.

The chain uses TRBV29-1 and TRBJ2-1, with a possible D match to TRBD1 (6 bases). The V end was cut by 2 bases, the J end by 5 bases, with 13 bases between. The CDR3 is 14 amino acids. Germline V gene lookup returns CDR1 SQVTM and CDR2 ANQGSEA. The DNA for the CDR3 is TGCAGCGTTGAACTCCCCAGGGGCCACAATGAGCAGTTCTTC. Its translation: CSVELPRGHNEQFF.

The J gene is TRBJ1-2, the V gene TRBV2; D gene uncertain. V was pared by 7 bases and J by 6 bases, with 21 bases between. The length of the CDR3 is 15 residues. The germline V gene encodes CDR1 SNHLY and CDR2 FYNNEI. CDR3 sequence (DNA): TGTGCCAGCACGCCCTCTCACAAGCCGGGCGATGGCTACACCTTC. It yields the protein CASTPSHKPGDGYTF. Based on the CDR3 plus reference TRBV2 and TRBJ1-2, the full variable domain is EPEVTQTPSHQVTQMGQEVILRCVPISNHLYFYWYRQILGQKVEFLVSFYNNEISEKSEIFDDQFSVERPDGSNFTLKIRSTKLEDSAMYFCASTPSHKPGDGYTFGSGTRLTVV.

J is TRBJ1-1 and V is TRBV5-5; D remains ambiguous. Germline assignment: CDR1 SGHKS and CDR2 YYEKEE (reference sequence). The V end was cut by 0 bases, the J end by 6 bases, with 9 bases between. The CDR3 spans 13 residues. The CDR3 spells CASSLERQSEAFF. The CDR3 DNA reads TGTGCCAGCAGCTTGGAGAGGCAGTCTGAAGCTTTCTTT.

The table lists this clonotype with a few counts. The rearrangement links TRBV13 to TRBJ2-7; TRBD2 matches 11 bases. This CDR3 contains 17 residues. Looked up from germline, CDR1 is PRHDT and CDR2 is FYEKMQ (reference sequence). The V segment lost 2 bases and the J segment 2 bases; nucleotides outside the gene matches: 8. CDR3: CASSLTTSGSLTYEQYF. DNA for the CDR3: TGTGCCAGCAGCTTAACTACTAGCGGGAGTCTGACCTACGAGCAGTACTTC.

This chain links TRBV15 with TRBJ2-7; a possible D gene is TRBD2 (6 bases). There are 15 residues in the CDR3. Germline CDR1 is LNHNV and CDR2 is YYDKDF (reference sequence). The V end was cut by 0 bases, the J end by 7 bases, with 16 bases between. The CDR3 coding sequence is TGTGCCACCAGCAGAGATGGAGGGTCCGGTCTGGAGCAGTACTTC. This translates into CATSRDGGSGLEQYF.

This clonotype was counted a few times. The rearrangement links TRBV29-1 to TRBJ2-1, with 7 nucleotides matching TRBD2. The CDR3 covers 13 residues. V was clipped by 1 base and J by 7 bases; unmatched bases: 4. Germline values: CDR1 SQVTM, CDR2 ANQGSEA. As DNA, the CDR3 is TGCAGCGTTGAAGTGGGACTACCGAATGAGCAGTTCTTC. It translates to CSVEVGLPNEQFF.

This clonotype was counted a single time. The V gene is TRBV5-1, the J gene TRBJ1-1; TRBD1 aligns across 10 bases. CDR1 SGHRS and CDR2 YFSETQ come from the germline V gene. The CDR3 has 14 residues. V was pared by 5 bases and J by 6 bases, with 7 bases of the junction left unmatched. DNA of the CDR3: TGCGCCAGCAGGCCGACAGGGGGCATGGCTGAAGCTTTCTTT. This gives the protein CASRPTGGMAEAFF.

This clonotype was seen a few times. The V and J genes are TRBV7-2 and TRBJ2-6; D possibly corresponds to TRBD2 (6 bases). V dropped 6 bases and J dropped 1 base, with 10 bases sitting between them. CDR3 length: 15 residues. The V gene's germline CDR1 is SGHTA and CDR2 FQGNSA. CDR3 residues: CASSRRVSGANVLTF. CDR3 bases: TGTGCCAGCAGTCGGAGGGTTTCTGGGGCCAACGTCCTGACTTTC.

The gene calls are TRBV7-2 and TRBJ2-1, with 10 bases aligning to TRBD2. Trimming at V came to 5 bases and at J to 7 bases, leaving 8 bases not matched to a gene. This CDR3 has 15 amino acids. Germline CDR1 SGHTA, CDR2 FQGNSA. The CDR3 reads CASSPLAGESNEQFF. CDR3 DNA: TGTGCCAGCAGCCCCCTAGCGGGAGAAAGTAATGAGCAGTTCTTC.

The chain joins TRBV9 to TRBJ2-5; 11 bases are a match to TRBD2. Gene TRBJ2-7 matches the end of the DNA better, so the J call may be wrong. This CDR3 spans 15 amino acids. Per the germline V gene, CDR1 is SGDLS and CDR2 is YYNGEE. The DNA for the CDR3 is TGTGCCAGCAGCGTAGAGGGGACTAGCGGCTACGAGCAGTACTTC. Protein: CASSVEGTSGYEQYF.

This clonotype was recorded a few times. V usage is TRBV4-2 and J usage is TRBJ2-7; no firm D call. The CDR3 sequence is 15 residues long. Germline loops: CDR1 LGHNA, CDR2 YNFKEQ. Trimming cost V 0 bases and J 4 bases, with 13 bases left between them. The CDR3 spells CASSQEGSPLYEQYF. DNA for the CDR3: TGTGCCAGCAGCCAAGAGGGATCCCCCCTATACGAGCAGTACTTC.

The chain is built from TRBV7-2 and TRBJ2-5, with TRBD1 identical over 8 bases. This CDR3 region has 15 residues. V was pared by 5 bases and J by 4 bases, with 9 bases of the junction left unmatched. From germline, CDR1 is SGHTA and CDR2 FQGNSA. In nucleotides, the CDR3 is TGTGCCAGCAGCCTGAAACAGGGGGAAGTAGAGACCCAGTACTTC. This sequence encodes CASSLKQGEVETQYF.

Many counts were recorded for this clonotype. V and J are TRBV10-3 and TRBJ2-7; tentative D call: TRBD1 (6 bases). CDR3 length equals 13 residues. Trimming removed 5 bases at V and 6 bases at J, with 14 bases between. The germline CDR1 and CDR2 sequences are ENHRY and SYGVKD. CDR3 amino acids: CAISTGKGGEQYF. In DNA, the CDR3 is TGTGCCATCAGTACCGGTAAAGGGGGCGAGCAGTACTTC.

This clonotype was found many times. The chain recombines TRBV20-1 with TRBJ2-7; 10 bases match TRBD2. Trimming removed 7 bases from V and 6 bases from J; junction bases left unmatched: 12. The V gene's germline CDR1 is DFQATT and CDR2 SNEGSKA (reference sequence). This CDR3 has 14 amino acids. Here the CDR3 reads CSVSPSGRSTEQYF. CDR3 DNA: TGCAGTGTCAGTCCTAGCGGGAGATCCACCGAGCAGTACTTC.

The chain uses TRBV6-5 and TRBJ2-7; 8 bases align to TRBD1. CDR1 is MNHEY and CDR2 is SVGAGI in the germline V gene. CDR3 length equals 14 residues. The ends lost 8 bases at V and 4 bases at J; junction bases unmatched: 10. The CDR3 is CASRLQGGFYEQYF. CDR3 coding DNA: TGTGCCAGCCGTTTACAGGGGGGATTTTACGAGCAGTACTTC.

CDR3: CASSLGPGGIETQYF. DNA for the CDR3: TGTGCCAGCAGCTTAGGTCCGGGAGGGATTGAGACCCAGTACTTC. This chain links TRBV7-9 with TRBJ2-5, with 8 positions matching TRBD2. Germline CDR1 reads SEHNR; CDR2 reads FQNEAQ (reference sequence). The CDR3 is 15 residues long. Losses at the gene ends were 1 base for V and 5 bases for J; bases not matched to a gene: 6. Variable domain in full (rest from reference TRBV7-9 and TRBJ2-5): DTGVSQNPRHKITKRGQNVTFRCDPISEHNRLYWYRQTLGQGPEFLTYFQNEAQLEKSRLLSDRFSAERPKGSFSTLEIQRTEQGDSAMYLCASSLGPGGIETQYFGPGTRLLVL.

This chain links TRBV27 with TRBJ2-1; D call uncertain. Deletions cut 6 bases from V and 12 bases from J, with 12 bases between. Looked up from germline, CDR1 is MNHEY and CDR2 is SMNVEV (reference sequence). The CDR3 is made up of 11 amino acids. The CDR3, as DNA: TGTGCCAGCAGGGGGTCGAAATGGCAGTTCTTC. It specifies CASRGSKWQFF.

J is TRBJ1-1 and V is TRBV12-3 or TRBV12-4; D not resolved. The germline V and J ends were trimmed by 3 bases and 5 bases, with 13 bases remaining between them. This CDR3 is built from 14 residues. The CDR3: CASSLGGLETEAFF. As DNA, the CDR3 is TGTGCCAGCAGTTTGGGCGGGTTGGAGACTGAAGCTTTCTTT.